These 13 T cell receptor beta chains were all obtained from the same sample, sequenced in a study of cytomegalovirus exposure and HLA in healthy donors. The PCR contained 60 Vbeta and 13 Jbeta primers. Produced via immunoSEQ multiplex PCR; TCRdb's table is partial and in-frame only. Its table lists about 40,000 clones. The source material was PBMCs. Source of these receptors: a human donor in good health.

The chain is built from TRBV5-1 and TRBJ1-3; 12 nucleotides agree with TRBD1. Losses at the gene ends were 0 bases for V and 4 bases for J; bases not matched to a gene: 2. Germline V gene lookup returns CDR1 SGHRS and CDR2 YFSETQ. The CDR3 runs 16 residues. The CDR3 sequence: CASSLVGQGAGNTIYF. DNA of the CDR3: TGCGCCAGCAGCTTGGTGGGACAGGGGGCAGGAAACACCATATATTTT.

On this clone: At one end, the junction sequence differs from germline, possibly due to a read error. Within the sample, other DNA sequences also encode this same CDR3. The chain uses TRBV15 and TRBJ1-6; no definite D call. This CDR3 contains 13 residues. The germline gives CDR1 LNHNV, CDR2 YYDKDF (reference sequence). Here the CDR3 reads CATSSALNSPLHF. The CDR3 nucleotides read TGTGCCACCAGCAGCGCGTTAAATTCACCCCTACACTTT.

The chain has TRBV6-5 and TRBJ1-1, with 8 bases aligning to TRBD1. The germline gives CDR1 MNHEY, CDR2 SVGAGI. V lost 2 bases, J lost 4 bases, and 6 bases stayed unmatched. CDR3 length: 15 residues. CDR3 residues: CASSYRTGRSTEAFF. The CDR3, as DNA: TGTGCCAGCAGTTACCGGACAGGGAGGAGCACTGAAGCTTTCTTT.

This CDR3 is CASGGSGTEAFF. The CDR3 DNA reads as TGTGCCAGCGGAGGATCTGGCACTGAAGCTTTCTTT. This chain joins TRBV27 and TRBJ1-1; no definite D call. V gave up 8 bases and J gave up 4 bases, with 11 bases separating them. Germline V CDR1 and CDR2: MNHEY, SMNVEV (reference sequence). This CDR3 is built from 12 residues.

This CDR3 reads CASSPPLPRQGLNTEAFF. DNA for the CDR3: TGTGCCAGTAGCCCTCCTCTTCCGAGACAGGGGCTGAACACTGAAGCTTTCTTT. The chain has TRBV19 and TRBJ1-1, with 8 bases matching TRBD1. V was pared by 6 bases and J by 0 bases, with 15 bases of the junction left unmatched. This CDR3 has 18 amino acids. In germline, CDR1 is LNHDA, CDR2 SQIVND (reference sequence).

J is TRBJ2-1 and V is TRBV5-1, with a weak D call TRBD1 (6 bases). With 0 bases removed from V and 4 bases from J, the gap between germline ends came to 11 bases. This CDR3 contains 15 residues. CDR1 and CDR2 from the germline V gene are SGHRS and YFSETQ. The CDR3 DNA follows: TGCGCCAGCAGCTTGGGCACAGGGCGATACAATGAGCAGTTCTTC. Encoded protein: CASSLGTGRYNEQFF.

For this clone: Germline is not matched at one junction end, which may reflect a read error. The chain carries TRBV29-1 and TRBJ2-1, with 7 nucleotides matching TRBD1. The CDR3 is 15 residues long. The germline V gene encodes CDR1 SQVTM and CDR2 ANQGSEA. Here the CDR3 reads CSGTGQISSDNEQFF. As DNA, the CDR3 is TGCAGCGGAACGGGACAGATAAGCTCCGACAATGAGCAGTTCTTC.

The V call is TRBV9, the J call TRBJ1-5; 7 positions agree with TRBD1. V was clipped by 2 bases and J by 5 bases; unmatched bases: 7. The CDR3 has 15 amino acids. The V gene's germline CDR1 is SGDLS and CDR2 YYNGEE. The chain's CDR3 is CASSVGTEAYQPQHF. The CDR3 nucleotides are TGTGCCAGCAGCGTCGGGACAGAAGCTTATCAGCCCCAGCATTTT.

The chain employs TRBV4-1 and TRBJ1-1; D remains ambiguous. CDR1 and CDR2 from the germline V gene are MGHRA and YSYEKL. V lost 4 bases and J 1 base, leaving 13 bases between the germline ends. This CDR3 spans 15 amino acids. The DNA of the CDR3 is TGCGCCAGCAGCCGAGGGATGGATCGGAACACTGAAGCTTTCTTT. This codes for CASSRGMDRNTEAFF.

This chain uses TRBV4-1 with TRBJ1-5, with D possibly TRBD1 on 6 matching bases. CDR1 MGHRA and CDR2 YSYEKL come from the germline V gene. The CDR3 totals 16 residues. V dropped 4 bases and J dropped 5 bases, with 18 bases sitting between them. Here the CDR3 DNA reads TGCGCCAGCAGCCGCTCTCATGAACAGGGAGATCAGCCCCAGCATTTT. Residues: CASSRSHEQGDQPQHF.

The chain combines TRBV19 with TRBJ2-7, with 10 positions matching TRBD2. The V gene end was trimmed by 5 bases and the J gene end by 6 bases; junction bases not matched to a gene: 4. Germline V lookup: CDR1 LNHDA, CDR2 SQIVND (reference sequence). There are 13 residues in the CDR3. In DNA, the CDR3 is TGTGCCAGTAGTTTGGGACTAGCGAGCGAGCAGTACTTC. Protein sequence: CASSLGLASEQYF.

This chain connects TRBV28 to TRBJ1-5; TRBD1 agrees at 12 bases. The CDR3 has 15 amino acids. CDR1 is MDHEN and CDR2 is SYDVKM in the germline V gene. The J segment lost 11 bases and the V segment lost 5 bases, leaving 10 bases of the junction unmatched. Written as DNA, the CDR3 is TGTGCCAGCAGTCCGACGGGACAGGGGGCCCGATCCCAGCATTTT. It specifies CASSPTGQGARSQHF.

This chain links TRBV4-1 with TRBJ1-1; the D is unclear. V was pared by 0 bases and J by 8 bases, with 19 bases between. CDR3 length: 16 residues. CDR1 and CDR2 from the germline V gene are MGHRA and YSYEKL. The CDR3 reads CASSQDSGGYQQEAFF. Written as DNA, the CDR3 is TGCGCCAGCAGCCAAGATTCAGGAGGATACCAACAGGAAGCTTTCTTT.